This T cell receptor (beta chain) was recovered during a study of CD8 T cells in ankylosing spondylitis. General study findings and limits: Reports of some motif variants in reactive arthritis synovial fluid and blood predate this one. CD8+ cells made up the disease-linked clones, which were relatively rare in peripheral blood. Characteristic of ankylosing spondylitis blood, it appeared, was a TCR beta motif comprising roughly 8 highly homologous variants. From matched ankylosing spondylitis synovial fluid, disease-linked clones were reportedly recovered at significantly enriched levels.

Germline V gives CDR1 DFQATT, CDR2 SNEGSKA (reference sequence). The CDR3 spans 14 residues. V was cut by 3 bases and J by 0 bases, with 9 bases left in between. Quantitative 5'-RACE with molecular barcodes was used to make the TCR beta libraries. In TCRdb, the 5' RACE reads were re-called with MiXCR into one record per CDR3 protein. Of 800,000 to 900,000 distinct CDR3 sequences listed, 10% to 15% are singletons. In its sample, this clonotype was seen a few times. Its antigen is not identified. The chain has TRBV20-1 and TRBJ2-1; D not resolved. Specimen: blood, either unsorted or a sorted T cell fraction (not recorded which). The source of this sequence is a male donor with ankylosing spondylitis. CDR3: CSARTPSSYNEQFF. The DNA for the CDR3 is TGCAGTGCTAGGACTCCGAGCTCCTACAATGAGCAGTTCTTC.